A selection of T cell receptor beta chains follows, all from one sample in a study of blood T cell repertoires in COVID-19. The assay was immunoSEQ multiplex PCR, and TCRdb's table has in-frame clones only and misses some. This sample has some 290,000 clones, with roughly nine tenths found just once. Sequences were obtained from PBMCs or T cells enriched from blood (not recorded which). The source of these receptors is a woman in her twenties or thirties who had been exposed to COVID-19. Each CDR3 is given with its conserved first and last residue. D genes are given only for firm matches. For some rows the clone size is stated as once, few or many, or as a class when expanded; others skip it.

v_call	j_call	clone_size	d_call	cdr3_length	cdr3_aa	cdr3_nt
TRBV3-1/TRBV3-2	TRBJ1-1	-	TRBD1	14	CASSQARQGPTAFF	TGTGCCAGCAGCCAAGCCAGACAGGGCCCCACAGCTTTCTTT
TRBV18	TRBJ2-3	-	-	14	CASSRGQSTDTQYF	TGTGCCAGCTCACGCGGACAGAGCACAGATACGCAGTATTTT
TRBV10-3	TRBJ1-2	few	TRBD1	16	CAIRNPGTGANYGYTF	TGTGCCATCAGGAACCCCGGGACAGGGGCCAACTATGGCTACACCTTC
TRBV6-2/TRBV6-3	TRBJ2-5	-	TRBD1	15	CASSRQGAQQETQYF	TGTGCCAGCAGTAGACAGGGGGCGCAACAAGAGACCCAGTACTTC
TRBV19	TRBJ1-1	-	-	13	CASSGLQGTEAFF	TGTGCCAGTAGTGGTCTACAGGGCACTGAAGCTTTCTTT
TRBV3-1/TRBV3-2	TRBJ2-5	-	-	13	CASSQVEKETQYF	TGTGCCAGCAGCCAAGTTGAGAAGGAGACCCAGTACTTC
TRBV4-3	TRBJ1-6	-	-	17	CASREGLSRSYNSPLHF	TGCGCCAGCAGAGAGGGCCTGAGCCGCTCCTATAATTCACCCCTCCACTTT
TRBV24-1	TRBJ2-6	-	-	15	CATSARVSGANVLTF	TGTGCCACCAGTGCACGGGTCTCTGGGGCCAACGTCCTGACTTTC
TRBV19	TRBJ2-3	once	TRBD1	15	CASSRRQGRPDTQYF	TGTGCCAGTAGTAGGCGACAGGGGAGGCCAGATACGCAGTATTTT
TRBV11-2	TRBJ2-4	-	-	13	CASSLGSKNIQYF	TGTGCCAGCAGCCTCGGGTCCAAAAACATTCAGTACTTC
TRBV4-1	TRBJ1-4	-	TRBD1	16	CASSQDEGQGWEKLFF	TGCGCCAGCAGCCAAGATGAGGGACAGGGGTGGGAAAAACTGTTTTTT
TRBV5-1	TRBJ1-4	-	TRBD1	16	CASSPGQTGVSEKLFF	TGCGCCAGCAGCCCGGGACAGACGGGTGTATCGGAAAAACTGTTTTTT
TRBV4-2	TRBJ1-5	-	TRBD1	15	CASSRDRGRNQPQHF	TGTGCCAGCAGCAGGGACAGGGGTCGGAATCAGCCCCAGCATTTT
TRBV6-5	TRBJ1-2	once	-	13	CASRLLANYGYTF	TGTGCCAGTCGACTCCTGGCTAACTATGGCTACACCTTC
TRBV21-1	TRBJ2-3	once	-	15	CAPKGGTRPRNTQYF	TGTGCCCCAAAAGGGGGAACGAGACCCAGGAATACGCAGTATTTT
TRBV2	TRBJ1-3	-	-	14	CASSEGPGGNTIYF	TGTGCCAGCAGTGAGGGGCCTGGTGGAAACACCATATATTTT
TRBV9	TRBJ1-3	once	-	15	CASSGSVTSGNTIYF	TGTGCCAGCAGCGGATCGGTCACCTCTGGAAACACCATATATTTT
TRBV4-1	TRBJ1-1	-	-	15	CASSPTAAGDTEAFF	TGCGCCAGCAGCCCCACAGCGGCGGGGGACACTGAAGCTTTCTTT
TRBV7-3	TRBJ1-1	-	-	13	CASSSVRGGEAFF	TGTGCCAGCAGCTCCGTCAGGGGTGGTGAAGCTTTCTTT
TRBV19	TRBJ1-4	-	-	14	CASSTTATGEKLFF	TGTGCCAGTAGTACGACGGCCACGGGTGAAAAACTGTTTTTT
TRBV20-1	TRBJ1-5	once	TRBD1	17	CSASGQEKVYSNQPQHF	TGCAGTGCTAGTGGACAGGAGAAGGTCTATAGCAATCAGCCCCAGCATTTT
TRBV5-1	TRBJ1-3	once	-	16	CASSRGTGAGGNTIYF	TGCGCCAGCAGCCGCGGGACCGGCGCGGGAGGAAACACCATATATTTT
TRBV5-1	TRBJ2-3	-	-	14	CASSLEAGTDTQYF	TGCGCCAGCAGCTTGGAAGCGGGCACAGATACGCAGTATTTT
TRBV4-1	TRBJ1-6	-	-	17	CASSHYEGSSYNSPLHF	TGCGCCAGCAGCCATTATGAGGGCAGCTCCTATAATTCACCCCTCCACTTT
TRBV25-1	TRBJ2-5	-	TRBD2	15	CASSFRTSGAETQYF	TGTGCCAGCAGTTTTCGGACTAGCGGGGCGGAGACCCAGTACTTC
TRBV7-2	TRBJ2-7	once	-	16	CASSPGDGDMWYEQYF	TGTGCCAGCAGCCCAGGGGATGGGGACATGTGGTACGAGCAGTACTTC
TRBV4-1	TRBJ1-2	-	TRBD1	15	CASSQKGAGNYGYTF	TGCGCCAGCAGCCAAAAGGGGGCGGGTAACTATGGCTACACCTTC
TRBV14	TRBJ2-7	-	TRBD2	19	CASSFERASGGVRSYEQYF	TGTGCCAGCTCTTTCGAACGGGCTAGCGGGGGGGTCCGGTCCTACGAGCAGTACTTC
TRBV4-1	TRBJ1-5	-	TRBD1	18	CASSPHPRDSYSNQPQHF	TGCGCCAGCAGCCCCCACCCCCGGGACAGTTATAGCAATCAGCCCCAGCATTTT